Listed here is a single T cell receptor (beta chain). Its target is unknown. TCRdb fed the RT-PCR reads into MiXCR, producing one record per CDR3 protein. The sample carries hundreds of thousands of distinct CDR3 sequences, approximately 7.7% recorded once. This sample stems from a study of response to subunit inactivated influenza vaccine. General study points: Authors suggested that a seasonal influenza vaccination recruits few new T cells each time.

The V and J ends lost 5 bases and 3 bases respectively, with 14 bases between them. Per germline, CDR1 MNHNS and CDR2 SASEGT. CDR3 length equals 14 residues. The sample here was PBMCs from blood, taken less than 30 months after vaccination. The clonotype originates from a man aged 50-75 years who received an inactivated influenza vaccine. The chain combines TRBV6-1 with TRBJ2-7, with D tentatively TRBD1 (6 bases). The CDR3 DNA reads as TGTGCCAGCAGTCAGTTGGGGGCCTACTACGAGCAGTACTTC. It specifies CASSQLGAYYEQYF.